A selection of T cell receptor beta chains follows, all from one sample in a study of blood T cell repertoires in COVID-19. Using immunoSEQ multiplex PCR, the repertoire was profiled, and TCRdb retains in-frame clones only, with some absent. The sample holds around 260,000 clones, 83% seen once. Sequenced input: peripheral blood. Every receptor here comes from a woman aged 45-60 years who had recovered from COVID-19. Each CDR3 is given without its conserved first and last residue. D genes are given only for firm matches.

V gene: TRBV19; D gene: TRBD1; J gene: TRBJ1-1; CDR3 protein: ASSGDRDTEAF
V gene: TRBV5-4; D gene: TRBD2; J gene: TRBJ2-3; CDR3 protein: ASSLVGGRALDTQY
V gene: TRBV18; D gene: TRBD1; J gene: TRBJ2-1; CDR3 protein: ASSLDRGGHNEQF
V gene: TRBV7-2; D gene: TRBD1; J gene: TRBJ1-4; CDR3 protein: ASSQGDRNNEKLF
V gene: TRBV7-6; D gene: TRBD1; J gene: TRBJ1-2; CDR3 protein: ASSASGGTVDGYT
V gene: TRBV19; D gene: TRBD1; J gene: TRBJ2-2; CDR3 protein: ASRRGRGQGALTGELF
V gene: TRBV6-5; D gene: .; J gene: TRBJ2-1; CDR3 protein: ASSQTGSDEQF
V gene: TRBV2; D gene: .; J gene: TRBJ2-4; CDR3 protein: ASSWDILAKNIQY
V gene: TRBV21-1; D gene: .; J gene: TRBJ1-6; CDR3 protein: ASSKERGLNYNSPLH
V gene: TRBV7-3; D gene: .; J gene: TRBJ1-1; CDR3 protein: ASSLNSDTEAF
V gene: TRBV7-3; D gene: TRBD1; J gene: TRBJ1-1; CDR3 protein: ASSSDRLNTEAF
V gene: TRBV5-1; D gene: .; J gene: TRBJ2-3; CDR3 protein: ASSFGNRQGTDTQY
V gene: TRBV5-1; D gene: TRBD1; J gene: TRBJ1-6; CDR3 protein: ASSLDRGSSPLH
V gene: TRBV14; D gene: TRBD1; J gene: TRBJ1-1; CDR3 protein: ASYLTGDVAEAF
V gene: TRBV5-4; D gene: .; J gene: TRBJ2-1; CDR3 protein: ASSLGSPSSYNEQF
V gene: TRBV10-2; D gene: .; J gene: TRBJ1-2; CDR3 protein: ASMDRGGYGYT
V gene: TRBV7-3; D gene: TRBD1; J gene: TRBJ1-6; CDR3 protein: ASSLIGQENSPLH
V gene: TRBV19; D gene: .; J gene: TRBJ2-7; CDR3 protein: ASSPRGSRVEQY